This paragraph reports one T cell receptor beta chain. The CDR3 covers 13 residues. Germline V gene sequence: CDR1 LNHNV, CDR2 YYDKDF (reference sequence). V lost 0 bases and J 9 bases, leaving 12 bases between the germline ends. These data belong to a study of regulatory T cells in long-lasting Graves disease. Time point: newly diagnosed GD, antithyroid drugs for less than 3 months. The TCR library was made from RNA extracted from PBMCs. In building TCR beta libraries, iRepertoire HTBI primers were used together with Arm-PCR of CDR3 regions. TCRdb re-analysed the multiplex PCR reads in MiXCR, keeping a single row per CDR3 protein. The sample lists about 440,000 distinct CDR3 sequences, 14% to 15% occurring once. These data also featured in a second study, about T cells in Graves' hyperthyroidism and ophthalmopathy.

The specimen was peripheral blood mononuclear cells (PBMCs), collected at new diagnosis, from a patient treated with antithyroid drugs. The genes are TRBV15 and TRBJ2-7, with D possibly TRBD1 on 6 matching bases. This TCR was recovered from a woman in her thirties with Graves disease. CDR3 DNA sequence: TGTGCCACCAGCAGAGACAGGGGATTTGCGCAGTACTTC. Translated: CATSRDRGFAQYF.